This is a list of T cell receptor beta chains from one sample in a study of blood T cell repertoires in COVID-19. Some clones are missing from TCRdb's copy, which holds only in-frame ones; the method was immunoSEQ multiplex PCR. The sample carries some 80,000 clones, approximately 82% recorded once. Sequenced material: peripheral blood. These receptors all stem from a woman aged 65 to 85 with acute or convalescent COVID-19. The CDR3 runs from the conserved cysteine through the conserved F or W. The order of the fields is CDR3 length, V gene, clone size, D gene, CDR3 protein. D genes are given only for firm matches. Some rows have no size entry. The others give once, few or many, or a class for an expanded clone.

16	TRBV7-2	-	TRBD2	CASSLSSGREGETQYF
14	TRBV29-1	many	TRBD2	CSVLVSGKPYEQYF
16	TRBV29-1	-	TRBD2	CSVDHRGRGSYNEQFF
15	TRBV30	-	TRBD1	CAWSDKTGGTDTQYF
16	TRBV28	-	-	CASSLRGFLSNQPQHF
17	TRBV4-2	-	-	CASSLTESNAGANVLTF
15	TRBV5-4	-	TRBD1	CASSGGGQGAEKLFF
15	TRBV10-3	-	TRBD1	CAISESGDSSYEQYF
16	TRBV7-2	-	-	CASSSVWTHRQETQYF
14	TRBV7-2	-	-	CASSFSRRYGELFF
16	TRBV19	-	-	CASSTTRYSNTGELFF